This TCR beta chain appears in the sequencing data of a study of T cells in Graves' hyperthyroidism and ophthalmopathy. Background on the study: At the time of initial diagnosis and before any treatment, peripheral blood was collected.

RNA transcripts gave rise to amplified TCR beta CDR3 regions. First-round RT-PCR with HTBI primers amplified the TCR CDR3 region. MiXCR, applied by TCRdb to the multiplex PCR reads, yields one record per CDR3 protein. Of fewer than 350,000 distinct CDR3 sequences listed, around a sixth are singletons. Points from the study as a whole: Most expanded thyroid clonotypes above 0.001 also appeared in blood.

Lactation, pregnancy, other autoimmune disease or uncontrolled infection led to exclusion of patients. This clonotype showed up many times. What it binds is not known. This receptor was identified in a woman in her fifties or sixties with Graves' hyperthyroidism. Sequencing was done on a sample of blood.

Here the CDR3 reads CALSFPGQGSPCMNTEAFF. For the CDR3, the DNA is TGCGCCCTCTCTTTCCCCGGACAGGGTTCGCCATGTATGAACACTGAAGCTTTCTTT. This sequence joins TRBV10-1 and TRBJ1-1; 8 bases are shared with TRBD1. The CDR3 is 19 residues long. Trimming took 11 bases from V and 0 from J; bases not matched to a gene: 23. Looked up from germline, CDR1 is WNHNN and CDR2 is SYGVQD (reference sequence).